This record looks at one T cell receptor (beta chain) sequence and its context. Its antigen is unknown. The input lacks base qualities; no much larger clone sits a single base away. This entry belongs to a study of cytomegalovirus exposure and HLA in healthy donors (dated 2017 in TCRdb). Background on the whole study: According to an earlier analysis of 450 to 650 of the donors, about 180 million T cells yielded 90 million to 140 million unique TCR beta sequences and 250 to 350 Gb of sequence data. Besides the first cohort of roughly 660 subjects, a separate validation cohort made up of 120 different subjects was used. The later analysis used no new phenotypic data to find candidate immune exposures, relying instead on TCR beta sequences and their occurrence across donors. Genome-wide SNP genotypes for about 60% of the roughly 700 donors were used in a later genetic analysis, which treated that subset as a discovery cohort. Because of strong linkage in the cohort, roughly five DR-DQ haplotypes were treated as single units for association and clustering. Among 398 genotyped donors of the cohort, an average of 235,054 unique TCR beta nucleotide sequences were sequenced per donor, around 20% of them non-productive. Every repertoire in the discovery cohort had been generated on one and the same sequencing platform. The study profiled the T cell repertoires of hundreds of subjects by immunosequencing and related them to cytomegalovirus serostatus. Of the 300 to 400 genotyped donors, about 80% fell in the genetic ancestry cluster associated with self-reported Caucasian donors. Both class I and class II loci were covered by HLA typing, at four-digit resolution. The study aimed to test whether signatures of past pathogen exposure could be identified by cataloging public T cell receptors. Roughly 300 gigabases of sequencing data and tens of millions of unique TCR sequences were included in an early release covering over 600 HLA-typed donors. Typing coverage varied by locus: about 629-630 donors for A, B, C, DRB1 and DQB1; some 520 for DQA1; over 600 for DPA1; 450 to 480 for DPB1. Donor age, sex, ethnicity and CMV serostatus were collected together with the repertoire data. To predict cytomegalovirus infection status, the study combined high-throughput TCR immunosequencing, statistical association of individual TCRs with disease status, and machine learning. A later analysis re-examined previously published TCR beta repertoires from around 670 donors and added high-resolution HLA genotyping to investigate patterns of TCR occurrence. An earlier analysis of 450 to 750 of the donors used high-throughput TCR beta sequencing to judge whether each TCR beta V gene segment behaved as functional or pseudogenic. The full study reports these points: A later genetic analysis reported fewer N-insertions in productive TCRs among donors in an Asian-associated ancestry cluster than the roughly 670-donor mean. An earlier analysis of approximately 570 of the donors showed that most TCR beta V segments appeared in productive rearrangements either about 90% or about 30% of the time, which broadly matched IMGT annotations. In vitro tests confirmed that a few of the cytomegalovirus-associated TCR beta chains recognize cytomegalovirus antigens. Some IMGT-functional V segments, including TRBV6-2 and TRBV6-3, could not be told apart with the 87-base-pair reads, so those segments were excluded. Correlated functional status among segregating V segments might reflect linkage disequilibrium, but an unknown experimental factor could not be ruled out. Immune exposure information for the cohort was limited to CMV serostatus. A later analysis found that TCR association rates varied across HLA loci, with DRB1 alleles showing the most associated TCRs and HLA-C alleles the fewest. Because HLA typing was unavailable for some donors at each locus, only the typed subset was used in association tests. In a later analysis, HLA-associated TCR beta chains showed more clonal expansion and lower generation probabilities than non-associated chains that were equally common. The presence/absence analyses assumed that sequencing depth was roughly uniform across donors, and that assumption may not be true. Over 15 rarely observed V segments, including chromosome 9 orphons, were excluded from the earlier analysis of several hundred of the donors because counts were too low. According to a later analysis, most CMV-associated TCR beta chains appeared to be HLA-restricted, and the HLA associations seemed to be driven largely by CMV exposure. When HLA alleles, especially DR and DQ, strongly co-occurred, attributing TCR associations to individual alleles was difficult. This cohort had only TCR beta chains sequenced, and the lack of alpha or paired-chain data limited which features could be detected. A further reported finding was that TCR beta sequences accurately predicted the HLA-A and HLA-B alleles for most subjects in the first cohort. In a later analysis, several top co-occurrence clusters were reported to appear linked to parvovirus B19, influenza, CMV and Epstein-Barr virus. An association between a missense DCLRE1C variant and V-gene and J-gene trimming of TCR beta chains was found in a later genetic analysis and replicated in an independent cohort. Most TCR sequences were seen in very few donors, while some public TCRs were found in many individuals. The classifier was reported to diagnose cytomegalovirus status with high specificity and sensitivity in both the original and validation cohorts. A cluster of highly shared sequence variants was judged likely to represent a technical artifact of the sequencing pipeline. The authors suggested that the approach could potentially be extended to other disease states and immunological phenotypes. A total of 164 TCR beta chains were listed by the study as associated with cytomegalovirus. A later analysis associated around 16,000 TCR beta sequences with specific HLA alleles at a false discovery rate of 0.05.

There are 17 amino acids in the CDR3, from cysteine to phenylalanine inclusive. Left in the record is the CDR3 DNA by itself, 51 bases read in frame from the first base. V loses 4 bases at its end and J loses 1 base; junction bases beyond the gene matches: 11. CDR1 and CDR2 are drawn from the germline V gene: SGDLS, YYNGEE. Receptor libraries were prepared by the immunoSEQ multiplex PCR assay. A mixture of 60 forward primers for TCR Vbeta segments and 13 reverse primers for TCR Jbeta segments was used in the multiplex PCR. A multiplex PCR assay on genomic DNA amplified the CDR3 region of rearranged TCR beta genes. The Illumina HiSeq System was used to sequence the amplified TCR beta libraries as 87-base-pair reads. In the source study's methods: A later analysis tallied around 80 million unique TCR beta chains across the 660 or so repertoires, and 10 million to 11 million of those chains were shared by two or more donors. Raw reads were error-corrected and collapsed into unique sequences with a nearest-neighbor algorithm that merged closely related sequences to remove PCR and sequencing errors. CDR3 sequences were aligned to IMGT reference sequences to assign V, D and J gene segments. For a sequence to be retained, at least a six-nucleotide match to both a V gene segment and a J gene segment was required. A rearrangement counted as productive if the CDR3 had no stop codons and remained in frame with V and J, and every other rearrangement counted as non-productive. CDR3 was defined according to IMGT convention as the region running from the second conserved V-encoded cysteine to the conserved J-encoded phenylalanine. The earlier analysis of some 600 of the donors excluded sequences that lacked an unambiguous match to a single V gene segment. An earlier analysis of some 500 of the donors classified V segments as functional when productive rearrangements were above 56.7% and as segregating when the standard deviation between donors was above 5%. A statistical classification framework was developed to diagnose cytomegalovirus status using the catalog of TCR beta chain sequences. In a later analysis, V and J genes were assigned by comparing TCR nucleotide sequences against IMGT/GENE-DB human TR gene sequences. A later analysis assigned CDR3 sequences and most-parsimonious VDJ recombination scenarios with the TCRdist pipeline. In a later analysis, each TCR beta chain was defined by its CDR3 amino acid sequence together with its V-gene family, and reads lacking a unique V-gene family were excluded. In a later analysis, 450 to 600 highly shared, low-generation-probability nucleotide sequences were removed to address suspected cross-contamination and a sequencing artifact. For each public chain, a later analysis derived a clonal expansion index from normalized ranks of inferred template counts within each repertoire. Generation probabilities in a later analysis came from a VDJ recombination model fitted to out-of-frame rearrangements, and those results were checked against IGoR. Hypergeometric tests were used in a later analysis to score TCR-TCR, TCR-HLA and TCR-CMV co-occurrence, with a repertoire-size bias correction applied to the TCR pairs. A later analysis estimated false discovery rates by permuting HLA or CMV assignments 20 times. In a later analysis, co-occurring TCRs were grouped using DBSCAN, and TCRdist sequence similarity was added for clustering within HLA-allele-positive subsets. For co-occurrence clustering, repertoires with fewer than 30,000 or more than 120,000 public chains were excluded, along with about five repertoires with anomalous nucleotide sharing. This is the immuneACCESS table as TCRdb keeps it, with only in-frame sequences that have V and J called. A part of the clones is gone; compared with another copy, unresolved V genes explain less than half, and the rest is unexplained. V, J and clone size are those of that table, while D and trimming were read from the DNA. The sample contains 150,000 to 200,000 clones, 77% of them found a single time. The ten most abundant clones make up approximately 2.9% of the sample.

In total, more than 500 healthy bone marrow donors made up the cohort. All cohort members were sampled while nominally healthy, although unrecorded immune exposures were likely present. The donor was CMV seropositive and was included in the group of approximately 310 seropositive cohort members. Each donor provided a peripheral blood sample, and peripheral blood mononuclear cells were used for TCR beta sequencing. The Qiagen DNeasy Blood Extraction Kit was used to extract genomic DNA from the blood cell samples. Rearrangement joined TRBV9 to TRBJ2-3, and 8 junction bases match TRBD2. The source material was PBMCs. This TCR was recovered from a woman in her 40s in good health and CMV-seropositive. The CDR3 protein is CASSPQARRGGTDTQYF. At the DNA level, the sequence is TGTGCCAGCAGCCCCCAAGCAAGGCGGGGGGGCACAGATACGCAGTATTTT.